Presented here are 12 T cell receptor beta chains from one specimen sequenced in a study of T cell changes during pregnancy in multiple sclerosis. The data were produced by immunoSEQ multiplex PCR, yet TCRdb's version contains in-frame clones alone and is incomplete. The repertoire has about 39,000 clones, less than 90% of them found once; the top ten carry 0.6% to 0.8%. The sequences come from CD4+ T cells from peripheral blood mononuclear cells, collected before pregnancy. These receptor sequences come from a female donor with multiple sclerosis, enrolled in a pregnancy study.

The CDR3 is CASRDVGTYEQYF. CDR3 sequence (DNA): TGTGCCAGCAGGGATGTAGGGACCTACGAGCAGTACTTC. The rearrangement links TRBV19 to TRBJ2-7, with D possibly TRBD1 on 5 matching bases. Germline-derived CDR1 and CDR2 are LNHDA and SQIVND (reference sequence). This CDR3 contains 13 residues. V was shortened by 9 bases and J by 2 bases, with 14 bases between the two germline ends.

This clone appeared once. The rearrangement joins TRBV6-4 to TRBJ1-2; D may be TRBD1 (5 bases). This CDR3 region has 15 residues. V was clipped by 6 bases and J by 7 bases, with 21 bases between them. CDR1 and CDR2 (germline): MRHNA, SNTAGT. The CDR3, as DNA: TGTGCCAGCAGACTCAGGGAGGGAAGCGGAGGTGGCTACACCTTC. Amino acids: CASRLREGSGGGYTF.

This clone was counted only a few times. The missing conserved phenylalanine or tryptophan at the end of this CDR3 makes a read error likely. The DNA is omitted, as the CDR3 cannot be located on it reliably, and the CDR3 follows TCRdb's listing. V is TRBV12-5 and J is TRBJ1-2; TRBD1 is the table's D call, not checked against the DNA. In germline, CDR1 is LGHNT, CDR2 FRNRAP. The CDR3 has 10 residues if both end residues are counted. The CDR3 sequence is CASGLVGTGL.

The sample holds one count of this clone. The chain couples TRBV5-1 to TRBJ2-7; a weak D match, TRBD1 (6 bases). The CDR3 loop spans 13 amino acids. Germline CDR1 is SGHRS and CDR2 is YFSETQ. V gave up 6 bases and J gave up 5 bases, with 15 bases separating them. The CDR3 here is CASTIQGSDEQYF. DNA for the CDR3: TGCGCCAGCACCATACAGGGTTCGGACGAGCAGTACTTC.

The V and J genes are TRBV19 and TRBJ2-7, with D perhaps TRBD1 (5 bases). CDR3 size: 15 residues. V was cut by 3 bases and J by 4 bases, with 16 bases left in between. Germline CDR1 LNHDA, CDR2 SQIVND (reference sequence). The chain's CDR3 is CASSIGAVGTYEQYF. The CDR3 DNA reads TGTGCCAGTAGTATTGGGGCAGTGGGTACTTACGAGCAGTACTTC. Looking up the rest from reference TRBV19 and TRBJ2-7 gives the full variable domain: DGGITQSPKYLFRKEGQNVTLSCEQNLNHDAMYWYRQDPGQGLRLIYYSQIVNDFQKGDIAEGYSVSREKKESFPLTVTSAQKNPTAFYLCASSIGAVGTYEQYFGPGTRLTVT.

V and J are TRBV5-1 and TRBJ2-3; D gene uncertain. The V gene's germline CDR1 is SGHRS and CDR2 YFSETQ. V lost 2 bases and J 4 bases, leaving 11 bases between the germline ends. The CDR3 spans 14 residues. The CDR3 nucleotides are TGCGCCAGCAGCTTAATGGAGCTCCCAGATACGCAGTATTTT. Residues: CASSLMELPDTQYF.

This clone was seen only a few times. This same CDR3 is encoded by further DNA sequences in the sample. The V and J genes are TRBV30 and TRBJ1-1, with 7 positions matching TRBD1. The CDR3 covers 11 residues. The ends lost 0 bases at V and 8 bases at J; junction bases unmatched: 0. The germline CDR1 and CDR2 sequences are GTSNPN and SVGIG (reference sequence). The CDR3 DNA reads as TGTGCCTGGAGTGTACAGGGGGAAGCTTTCTTT. Residues: CAWSVQGEAFF.

The rearrangement joins TRBV6-1 to TRBJ2-4, with D uncertain. Looked up from germline, CDR1 is MNHNS and CDR2 is SASEGT. The germline V and J ends were trimmed by 8 bases and 9 bases, with 23 bases remaining between them. CDR3 size: 15 residues. CDR3 DNA sequence: TGTGCCAGCTTTTTAGAAGTGTCCCCCCCTGGCATTCAGTACTTC. Translated: CASFLEVSPPGIQYF.

This clone is a singleton in its sample. The chain employs TRBV7-6 and TRBJ2-7, with 7 bases matching TRBD1. Germline CDR1 is SGHVS and CDR2 is FNYEAQ. There are 17 residues in the CDR3. V dropped 4 bases and J dropped 4; count of bases not matched to a gene: 16. The CDR3 is CASSSFPRGGSAYEQYF. CDR3 nucleotides: TGTGCCAGCAGCTCTTTTCCGAGAGGGGGCTCTGCGTACGAGCAGTACTTC.

V is TRBV9 and J is TRBJ2-3; TRBD2 matches 11 bases. Germline CDR1 and CDR2: SGDLS and YYNGEE. V shed 4 bases, J shed 8 bases, and the junction held 12 bases outside the gene matches. This CDR3 region has 16 residues. This CDR3 reads CASSPPLAGGLGTQYF. The CDR3 DNA sequence: TGTGCCAGCAGCCCCCCCCTAGCGGGAGGATTGGGTACGCAGTATTTT.

This clone showed up just a few times. The rearrangement joins TRBV5-6 to TRBJ1-1, with 8 positions matching TRBD1. CDR1 and CDR2 from the germline V gene are SGHDT and YYEEEE. The CDR3 is made up of 15 amino acids. The junction had 9 bases not matched to a gene; V was cut back by 4 bases and J by 4 bases. CDR3 sequence (DNA): TGTGCCAGCAGCCGACTGACAGGGGACGGCACTGAAGCTTTCTTT. It encodes CASSRLTGDGTEAFF.

Here the CDR3 reads CASSQVGGDNEQFF. DNA for the CDR3: TGCGCCAGCAGCCAGGTCGGAGGGGACAATGAGCAGTTCTTC. This chain connects TRBV4-3 to TRBJ2-1; TRBD2 is a possible D gene (6 bases). Germline CDR1 and CDR2: LGHNA and YSLEER. V lost 3 bases, J lost 5 bases, and 11 bases lay in between. The CDR3 extends over 14 amino acids.